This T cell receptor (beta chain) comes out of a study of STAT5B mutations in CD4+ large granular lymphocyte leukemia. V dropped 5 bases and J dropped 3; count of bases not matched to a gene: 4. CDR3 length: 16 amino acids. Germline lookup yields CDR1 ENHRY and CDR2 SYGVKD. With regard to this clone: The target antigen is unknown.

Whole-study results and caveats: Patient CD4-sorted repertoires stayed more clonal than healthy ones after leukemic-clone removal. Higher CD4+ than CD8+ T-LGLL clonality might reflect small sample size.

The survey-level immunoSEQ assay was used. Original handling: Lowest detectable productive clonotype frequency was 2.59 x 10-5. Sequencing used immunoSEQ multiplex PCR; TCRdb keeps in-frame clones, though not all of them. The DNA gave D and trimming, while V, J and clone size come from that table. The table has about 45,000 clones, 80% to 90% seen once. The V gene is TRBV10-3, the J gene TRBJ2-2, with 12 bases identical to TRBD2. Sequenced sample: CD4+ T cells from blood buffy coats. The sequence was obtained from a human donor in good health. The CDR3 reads CAISSSGRADTGELFF. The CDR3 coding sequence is TGTGCCATCAGTTCTAGCGGGAGGGCCGACACCGGGGAGCTGTTTTTT.